The 21 T cell receptor beta chains listed next were all sequenced from one sample in a study of cytomegalovirus exposure and HLA in healthy donors. The PCR had 60 Vbeta and 13 Jbeta primers. Method: immunoSEQ multiplex PCR; TCRdb's copy keeps in-frame clones and lacks some. The sample shows about 130,000 clones, roughly four fifths of them seen only once. The sequenced sample consisted of PBMCs. The receptors were gathered from a male donor in good health and CMV-seropositive.

This clone was seen more than once but under ten times. The chain is built from TRBV4-3 and TRBJ2-1, with 8 bases identical to TRBD2. With 1 base clipped from V and 6 bases from J, the junction kept 5 bases outside the gene matches. CDR3 length: 15 residues. CDR1 is LGHNA and CDR2 is YSLEER in the germline V gene. The DNA of the CDR3 is TGCGCCAGCAGCCAAGTGCAAGCGGGAGCCAATGAGCAGTTCTTC. It codes for CASSQVQAGANEQFF.

The chain employs TRBV9 and TRBJ2-3; 7 bases match TRBD2. CDR3 length: 17 amino acids. Germline V gives CDR1 SGDLS, CDR2 YYNGEE. The ends lost 0 bases at V and 5 bases at J; junction bases unmatched: 12. CDR3 amino acids: CASSVGGGAGVQDTQYF. CDR3 in DNA: TGTGCCAGCAGCGTAGGGGGCGGGGCGGGAGTGCAAGATACGCAGTATTTT.

V gene TRBV6-5 combines with J gene TRBJ2-1; TRBD1 might be the D (6 bases). The V gene's germline CDR1 is MNHEY and CDR2 SVGAGI. V dropped 0 bases and J dropped 9 bases, with 15 bases sitting between them. This CDR3 has 15 residues. In nucleotides, the CDR3 is TGTGCCAGCAGTTACTCGAGGGTGGGGGCAGGTGAGCAGTTCTTC. It translates to CASSYSRVGAGEQFF.

The CDR3: CASSPLVAGDSESYNEQFF. The CDR3 DNA reads TGTGCCAGCAGCCCCTTGGTGGCGGGAGACAGCGAGTCCTACAATGAGCAGTTCTTC. The chain joins TRBV5-6 to TRBJ2-1, with 7 bases lining up with TRBD2. Germline V CDR1 and CDR2: SGHDT, YYEEEE. V shed 4 bases, J shed 1 base, and the junction held 17 bases outside the gene matches. This CDR3 is built from 19 residues.

The rearrangement joins TRBV11-1 to TRBJ2-2; D perhaps matches TRBD2 (5 bases). There are 13 residues in the CDR3. Trimming stripped 5 bases from V and 6 bases from J, with 10 bases between. Germline values: CDR1 SGHAT, CDR2 FQDESV (reference sequence). CDR3 amino acids: CASSPRGPGELFF. CDR3 coding DNA: TGTGCCAGCAGCCCTCGGGGTCCCGGGGAGCTGTTTTTT.

In its sample, this clone was seen a few times. This chain links TRBV11-1 with TRBJ1-2; D is possibly TRBD1 (5 bases). The V gene lost 5 bases and the J gene lost 1 base, with 17 bases spanning the gap. This CDR3 is 16 amino acids long. CDR1 is SGHAT and CDR2 is FQDESV in the germline V gene (reference sequence). The chain's CDR3 is CASSAGGRYFNYGYTF. CDR3 nucleotide sequence: TGTGCCAGCAGCGCCGGGGGACGGTACTTTAACTATGGCTACACCTTC.

V and J are TRBV5-1 and TRBJ1-1; weak D call: TRBD1 (6 bases). This CDR3 has 15 amino acids. Germline CDR1 reads SGHRS; CDR2 reads YFSETQ. V lost 0 bases to trimming and J lost 5 bases, with 14 bases between them. CDR3 protein: CASSLGTVLGTEAFF. The CDR3, as DNA: TGCGCCAGCAGCTTGGGGACAGTACTAGGGACTGAAGCTTTCTTT.

The chain couples TRBV5-8 to TRBJ2-5; D remains unclear. V shed 1 base and J shed 5 bases, with 3 bases lying between them. The CDR3 length is 11 residues. Germline V gene data show CDR1 as SGHTS and CDR2 as YDEGEE. The CDR3: CASSLRETQYF. As DNA, the CDR3 is TGTGCCAGCAGCTTGCGGGAGACCCAGTACTTC.

This clone was seen only a few times. The rearrangement uses TRBV7-9 and TRBJ1-2; D is ambiguous. The CDR3 has 13 residues. Germline values: CDR1 SEHNR, CDR2 FQNEAQ (reference sequence). The V gene lost 1 base and the J gene lost 5 bases, with 8 bases spanning the gap. The CDR3 reads CASSLVGGYGYTF. The DNA of the CDR3 is TGTGCCAGCAGCTTAGTAGGAGGTTATGGCTACACCTTC.

A word on this clone: Mismatch with germline at one junction end may stem from a read error. The CDR3, as DNA: TGCGCCAGCAGCCAGGAAGCGGGTAGGACCGGGGAGCTGTTTTTT. Translating gives CASSQEAGRTGELFF. The genes are TRBV5-4 and TRBJ2-2; the D gene is possibly TRBD2 (6 bases). The V gene's germline CDR1 is SGHNT and CDR2 YYREEE (reference sequence). The CDR3 consists of 15 residues.

J is TRBJ2-5 and V is TRBV18, with TRBD2 as a possible D gene (6 bases). Trimming cost V 2 bases and J 3 bases, with 7 bases left between them. The germline CDR1 and CDR2 sequences are KGHSH and LQKENI. CDR3 length: 13 residues. The CDR3 DNA sequence: TGTGCCAGCTCACCATGGAGGGAAGAGACCCAGTACTTC. It encodes CASSPWREETQYF.

This clone was detected a few times. V usage is TRBV5-1 and J usage is TRBJ2-3; no clear D gene. This CDR3 comprises 13 residues. Trimming stripped 4 bases from V and 6 bases from J, with 12 bases between. Per germline, CDR1 SGHRS and CDR2 YFSETQ. CDR3 residues: CASSERPEDTQYF. CDR3 nucleotide sequence: TGCGCCAGCAGCGAGCGCCCAGAGGATACGCAGTATTTT.

The V call is TRBV7-2, the J call TRBJ1-4, with no clear D. The V gene's germline CDR1 is SGHTA and CDR2 FQGNSA. The V and J ends lost 3 bases and 7 bases respectively, with 18 bases between them. There are 16 residues in the CDR3. The CDR3: CASSLERVLAGEKLFF. The CDR3 DNA is TGTGCCAGCAGCTTGGAGCGGGTCCTGGCCGGTGAAAAACTGTTTTTT. Looking up the rest from reference TRBV7-2 and TRBJ1-4 gives the full variable domain: GAGVSQSPSNKVTEKGKDVELRCDPISGHTALYWYRQSLGQGLEFLIYFQGNSAPDKSGLPSDRFSAERTGGSVSTLTIQRTQQEDSAVYLCASSLERVLAGEKLFFGSGTQLSVL.

V usage is TRBV19 and J usage is TRBJ1-6; D gene unclear. Germline CDR1 is LNHDA and CDR2 is SQIVND (reference sequence). This CDR3 region has 16 residues. V lost 0 bases and J 0 bases, leaving 6 bases between the germline ends. CDR3 sequence (DNA): TGTGCCAGTAGTATAGATCTCGGCTCCTATAATTCACCCCTCCACTTT. Its protein product is CASSIDLGSYNSPLHF.

The V call is TRBV18, the J call TRBJ2-2; weak D call: TRBD2 (6 bases). The germline gives CDR1 KGHSH, CDR2 LQKENI. This CDR3 is 16 amino acids long. Trimming shortened V by 5 bases and J by 1 base, and 14 bases separated the two germline ends. Here the CDR3 DNA reads TGTGCCAGCTCAATAACGGGAGTTCGGAACACCGGGGAGCTGTTTTTT. As protein: CASSITGVRNTGELFF.

In this sample, this clone turned up a few times. This chain links TRBV9 with TRBJ2-2, with 14 bases fitting TRBD2. Per germline, CDR1 SGDLS and CDR2 YYNGEE. The CDR3 extends over 18 amino acids. The V and J ends lost 0 bases and 4 bases, in that order; junction bases with no gene match: 5. The CDR3 loop reads CASSVGLGTSGSTGELFF. The CDR3 nucleotides read TGTGCCAGCAGCGTAGGCCTCGGGACTAGCGGGAGCACCGGGGAGCTGTTTTTT. Full variable domain (rest looked up from reference TRBV9 and TRBJ2-2): DSGVTQTPKHLITATGQRVTLRCSPRSGDLSVYWYQQSLDQGLQFLIQYYNGEERAKGNILERFSAQQFPDLHSELNLSSLELGDSALYFCASSVGLGTSGSTGELFFGEGSRLTVL.

The gene calls are TRBV9 and TRBJ2-1; D gene unclear. Trimming took off 0 bases at V and 1 base at J, with 8 bases between the two ends. Germline CDR1 reads SGDLS; CDR2 reads YYNGEE. This CDR3 region has 15 residues. The DNA of the CDR3 is TGTGCCAGCAGCGTAGGGAGTATATCCTACAATGAGCAGTTCTTC. Translating gives CASSVGSISYNEQFF.

The CDR3 loop is CASSLDGGLIYNEQFF. Here the CDR3 DNA reads TGTGCCAGCAGCTTAGACGGCGGGCTGATCTACAATGAGCAGTTCTTC. The V call is TRBV7-8, the J call TRBJ2-1, with TRBD2 as a possible D gene (5 bases). Trimming left V 1 base short and J 3 bases short, with 13 bases between. This CDR3 is 16 amino acids long. From germline, CDR1 is SGHVS and CDR2 FQNEAQ. The full variable domain, its missing parts supplied by reference TRBV7-8 and TRBJ2-1, is GAGVSQSPRYKVAKRGQDVALRCDPISGHVSLFWYQQALGQGPEFLTYFQNEAQLDKSGLPSDRFFAERPEGSVSTLKIQRTQQEDSAVYLCASSLDGGLIYNEQFFGPGTRLTVL.

The V call is TRBV9, the J call TRBJ1-5; tentative D call: TRBD1 (5 bases). The CDR3 contains 14 residues. Trimming cost V 0 bases and J 7 bases, with 11 bases left between them. CDR1 SGDLS and CDR2 YYNGEE come from the germline V gene. In DNA, the CDR3 is TGTGCCAGCAGCGTAGCAGGGTATGGGCAGCCCCAGCATTTT. Residues: CASSVAGYGQPQHF.

This chain connects TRBV6-5 to TRBJ1-4; D is ambiguous. This CDR3 has 14 residues. Germline values: CDR1 MNHEY, CDR2 SVGAGI. V lost 7 bases to trimming and J lost 0 bases, with 9 bases between them. CDR3 coding DNA: TGTGCCAGCACCGACTCTGCAACTAATGAAAAACTGTTTTTT. It translates to CASTDSATNEKLFF.

This sequence joins TRBV10-3 and TRBJ2-3; TRBD2 aligns across 8 bases. Looked up from germline, CDR1 is ENHRY and CDR2 is SYGVKD. The CDR3 runs 14 residues. J lost 3 bases, V lost 6 bases, and 5 bases had no gene match. CDR3 sequence: CAIRELAATDTQYF. The CDR3 bases are TGTGCCATCAGGGAACTAGCGGCTACAGATACGCAGTATTTT.